The rows below give T cell receptor beta chains drawn from one sample of a study of blood T cell repertoires in COVID-19. Sequenced by immunoSEQ multiplex PCR; TCRdb stores in-frame clones only, minus some. The sample gives approximately 85,000 clones, about nine tenths of which show up once; about 30% is in the top ten. The sample taken for sequencing was peripheral blood. Every receptor here comes from a man aged 45-65 years with active or convalescent COVID-19. The CDR3 runs from the conserved cysteine through the conserved F or W. Fields, in order: D gene, J gene, clone size, V gene, CDR3 protein, CDR3 DNA. A D gene is named only where the DNA matches it firmly. Clone size is not always given. Where it is, it says once, few, many or a class for expanded clones.

TRBD1 TRBJ2-3 . TRBV29-1 CSVGPPRTGGVTDTQYF TGCAGCGTTGGCCCTCCGCGGACAGGGGGTGTTACAGATACGCAGTATTTT
TRBD1 TRBJ1-4 few TRBV4-3 CASSRKEVGTGPDEKLFF TGCGCCAGCAGCCGGAAAGAGGTGGGGACAGGGCCGGATGAAAAACTGTTTTTT
TRBD1 TRBJ1-3 . TRBV19 CASTDPGTGGGNTIYF TGTGCCAGTACGGACCCAGGAACAGGGGGTGGAAACACCATATATTTT
TRBD2 TRBJ2-3 . TRBV5-6 CASSPTSGVGEDTQYF TGTGCCAGCAGCCCCACTAGCGGGGTGGGAGAAGATACGCAGTATTTT
. TRBJ2-2 . TRBV7-9 CASSASVTNTGELFF TGTGCCAGCAGCGCCAGCGTCACTAACACCGGGGAGCTGTTTTTT
TRBD1 TRBJ1-5 . TRBV10-3 CAISITGDQPQHF TGTGCCATCAGCATAACAGGGGATCAGCCCCAGCATTTT
. TRBJ1-6 few TRBV19 CASSPEKNRANSPLHF TGTGCCAGTAGTCCTGAGAAAAACAGGGCAAATTCACCCCTCCACTTT
. TRBJ1-4 . TRBV4-1 CASSPFQAPLSSNEKLFF TGCGCCAGCAGCCCCTTCCAAGCCCCTTTGTCTTCTAATGAAAAACTGTTTTTT
. TRBJ2-7 . TRBV27 CASSLNSGYEQYF TGTGCCAGCAGTCTAAACAGCGGTTACGAGCAGTACTTC
TRBD2 TRBJ2-3 . TRBV6-2/TRBV6-3 CASSYGTSGVDTQYF TGTGCCAGCAGTTACGGGACTAGCGGGGTCGATACGCAGTATTTT
TRBD1 TRBJ1-2 . TRBV4-1 CASSRGQGTNYGYTF TGCGCCAGCAGCCGGGGACAGGGGACTAACTATGGCTACACCTTC
. TRBJ1-5 . TRBV12-3/TRBV12-4 CASREQGTQPQHF TGTGCCAGCAGGGAACAGGGTACCCAGCCCCAGCATTTT
TRBD1 TRBJ2-5 . TRBV10-1 CASSEVPGQTYQETQYF TGCGCCAGCAGTGAGGTACCGGGACAGACGTACCAAGAGACCCAGTACTTC
TRBD1 TRBJ2-3 . TRBV15 CATSRAIGQGFFTQYF TGTGCCACCAGCAGAGCTATAGGACAGGGTTTCTTTACGCAGTATTTT
TRBD2 TRBJ2-2 . TRBV19 CASSPRTRVATGELFF TGTGCCAGTAGTCCGAGGACTAGAGTGGCCACCGGGGAGCTGTTTTTT
. TRBJ1-1 . TRBV5-4 CASSFARGPEAFF TGTGCCAGCAGCTTTGCCAGGGGCCCTGAAGCTTTCTTT
. TRBJ1-2 . TRBV27 CARLSYGYTF TGTGCCAGATTGTCGTATGGCTACACCTTC
TRBD1 TRBJ2-1 . TRBV27 CASSLPGGIGQFF TGTGCCAGCAGTTTACCAGGGGGCATTGGGCAGTTCTTC
TRBD1 TRBJ1-1 . TRBV30 CAWSRQGGTEAFF TGTGCCTGGAGTAGACAGGGGGGCACTGAAGCTTTCTTT
. TRBJ1-1 . TRBV10-2 CASRLGEENTEAFF TGCGCCAGCAGACTCGGGGAGGAGAACACTGAAGCTTTCTTT
. TRBJ2-7 . TRBV7-8 CASSPTTVTYEQYF TGTGCCAGCAGCCCAACCACAGTAACCTACGAGCAGTACTTC
. TRBJ2-1 . TRBV11-2 CASSFEAQGSYNEQFF TGTGCCAGCAGCTTTGAAGCCCAGGGATCCTACAATGAGCAGTTCTTC
TRBD1 TRBJ1-2 . TRBV13 CASSFASTGTNYGYTF TGTGCCAGCAGCTTTGCTTCGACAGGGACTAACTATGGCTACACCTTC
TRBD1 TRBJ1-4 . TRBV5-4 CASSPGQGVEKLFF TGTGCCAGCAGCCCCGGACAGGGTGTTGAAAAACTGTTTTTT
TRBD1 TRBJ2-1 . TRBV2 CASGRTGVEQFF TGTGCCAGCGGTAGAACAGGGGTGGAGCAGTTCTTC
. TRBJ2-5 . TRBV18 CASSPRSTPQETQYF TGTGCCAGCTCACCACGCAGTACCCCCCAAGAGACCCAGTACTTC
TRBD2 TRBJ2-3 . TRBV9 CASSPHSGRVFSTDTQYF TGTGCCAGCAGCCCCCATAGCGGGAGGGTCTTTAGCACAGATACGCAGTATTTT
. TRBJ1-3 few TRBV30 CAWSVLSGNTIYF TGTGCCTGGAGTGTACTATCTGGAAACACCATATATTTT
. TRBJ2-3 . TRBV5-1 CASSPVGGSTDTQYF TGCGCCAGCAGCCCCGTAGGAGGGAGCACAGATACGCAGTATTTT
TRBD1 TRBJ1-2 . TRBV5-1 CASSTGTGGFQASYGYTF TGCGCCAGCAGCACCGGGACAGGGGGTTTCCAAGCGTCCTATGGCTACACCTTC
TRBD2 TRBJ2-3 . TRBV29-1 CSTEERLAGSTDTQYF TGCAGCACCGAAGAGCGCCTAGCGGGGAGCACAGATACGCAGTATTTT
. TRBJ2-2 . TRBV6-5 CASSHGRAGELFF TGTGCCAGCAGCCACGGCAGGGCCGGGGAGCTGTTTTTT
. TRBJ1-2 . TRBV29-1 CSVEVLTGHGYTF TGCAGCGTTGAAGTTTTGACAGGACATGGCTACACCTTC
. TRBJ1-5 . TRBV9 CASSVEAGGAQPQHF TGTGCCAGCAGCGTAGAGGCTGGGGGGGCCCAGCCCCAGCATTTT
. TRBJ1-4 . TRBV3-1/TRBV3-2 CASSRLGGSNEKLFF TGTGCCAGCAGCCGCCTAGGGGGATCTAATGAAAAACTGTTTTTT
. TRBJ2-1 . TRBV24-1 CATSGGTPSYNEQFF TGTGCCACCAGTGGAGGGACACCTTCCTACAATGAGCAGTTCTTC
. TRBJ1-3 . TRBV20-1 CSAGGGNTIYF TGCAGTGCCGGAGGTGGAAACACCATATATTTT
. TRBJ1-4 . TRBV19 CASSIDFPGGSREKLFF TGTGCCAGTAGTATAGATTTCCCGGGGGGCTCTCGTGAAAAACTGTTTTTT
. TRBJ1-5 . TRBV3-1/TRBV3-2 CASSLGPLQPQHF TGTGCCAGCAGCCTTGGGCCACTTCAGCCCCAGCATTTT
. TRBJ1-6 . TRBV7-9 CASSLTQVSPLHF TGTGCCAGCAGCTTAACCCAGGTCTCACCCCTCCACTTT
. TRBJ2-5 . TRBV4-1 CASSTRGLGAERRQETQYF TGCGCCAGCAGCACCAGGGGATTGGGAGCGGAAAGACGTCAAGAGACCCAGTACTTC
. TRBJ1-5 few TRBV29-1 CSPLTGNQPQHF TGCAGCCCACTGACAGGCAATCAGCCCCAGCATTTT
. TRBJ1-1 . TRBV2 CASSEWGGANTEAFF TGTGCCAGCAGTGAGTGGGGGGGGGCCAACACTGAAGCTTTCTTT